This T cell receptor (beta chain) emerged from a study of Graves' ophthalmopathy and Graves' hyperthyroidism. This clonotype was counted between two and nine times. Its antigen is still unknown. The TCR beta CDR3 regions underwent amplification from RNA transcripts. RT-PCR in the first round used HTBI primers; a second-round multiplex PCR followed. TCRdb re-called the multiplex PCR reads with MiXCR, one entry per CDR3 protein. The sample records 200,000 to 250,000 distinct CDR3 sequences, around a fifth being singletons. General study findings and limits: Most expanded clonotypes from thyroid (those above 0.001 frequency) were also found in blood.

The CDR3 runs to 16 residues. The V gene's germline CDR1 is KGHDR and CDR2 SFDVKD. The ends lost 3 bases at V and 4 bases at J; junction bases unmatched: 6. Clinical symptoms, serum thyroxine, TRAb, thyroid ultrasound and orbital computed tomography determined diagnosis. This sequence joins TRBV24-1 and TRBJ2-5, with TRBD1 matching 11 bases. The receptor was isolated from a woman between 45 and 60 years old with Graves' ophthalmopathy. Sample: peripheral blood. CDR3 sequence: CATSDPRTGGIETQYF. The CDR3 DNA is TGTGCCACCAGTGATCCTCGGACAGGGGGCATAGAGACCCAGTACTTC.